A single sample gave rise to the 23 T cell receptor beta chains below, sequenced in a study of cytomegalovirus exposure and HLA in healthy donors. A multiplex PCR was run with 60 Vbeta primers and 13 Jbeta primers. Profiling relied on immunoSEQ multiplex PCR, and the TCRdb table lists in-frame clones only, not all of them. Among under 200,000 clones listed, approximately 78% were seen once. The sample taken for sequencing was PBMCs. These receptors all stem from a girl aged 2 to 9 in good health and CMV-seropositive.

The chain combines TRBV4-1 with TRBJ1-4, with D possibly matching TRBD1 (6 bases). Between the trimmed V and J ends, which lost 4 bases and 4 bases, there was a span of 13 bases. In germline, CDR1 is MGHRA, CDR2 YSYEKL. The CDR3 loop spans 15 amino acids. The CDR3 loop is CASSPTDRFNEKLFF. The CDR3 DNA sequence: TGCGCCAGCAGCCCAACCGACAGGTTTAATGAAAAACTGTTTTTT.

The rearrangement uses TRBV19 and TRBJ1-1; D gene uncertain. The CDR3 is 12 amino acids. Trimming shortened V by 6 bases and J by 7 bases, and 12 bases separated the two germline ends. CDR1 is LNHDA and CDR2 is SQIVND in the germline V gene (reference sequence). The DNA of the CDR3 is TGTGCCAGTAGGCGGGAGGGTTTTGAAGCTTTCTTT. Residues: CASRREGFEAFF.

This chain uses TRBV28 with TRBJ2-7; 10 nucleotides match TRBD2. The CDR3 is 13 residues long. CDR1 is MDHEN, CDR2 SYDVKM, per germline. The CDR3 spells CASTSGLSYEQYF. The CDR3, as DNA: TGTGCTTCGACTAGCGGGTTATCCTACGAGCAGTACTTC.

This rearrangement joins TRBV30 to TRBJ2-2; D perhaps matches TRBD1 (6 bases). This CDR3 spans 14 amino acids. Germline V gives CDR1 GTSNPN, CDR2 SVGIG (reference sequence). Trimming took 8 bases from V and 6 from J, leaving 19 bases between them. The CDR3 loop is CAGHRDGGAGELFF. As DNA, the CDR3 is TGTGCCGGACACAGGGATGGGGGCGCCGGGGAGCTGTTTTTT.

This clone is a singleton in its sample. The V call is TRBV19, the J call TRBJ2-1; D not certain. Germline assignment: CDR1 LNHDA and CDR2 SQIVND (reference sequence). V gave up 4 bases and J gave up 4 bases, with 8 bases separating them. This CDR3 is 13 amino acids long. CDR3 bases: TGTGCCAGTAGTAGAGACCTTTACAATGAGCAGTTCTTC. Residues: CASSRDLYNEQFF.

The rearrangement joins TRBV29-1 to TRBJ2-2, with D tentatively TRBD1 (7 bases). CDR1 SQVTM and CDR2 ANQGSEA come from the germline V gene. The CDR3 loop spans 14 amino acids. V lost 6 bases and J lost 0, with 11 bases in between. In DNA form, the CDR3 reads TGCAGCGTGGGGGGACAGCCGAACACCGGGGAGCTGTTTTTT. Its translation is CSVGGQPNTGELFF.

The table lists this clone with a count of one. The chain recombines TRBV30 with TRBJ1-1; 9 positions agree with TRBD1. V lost 4 bases and J lost 5; bases outside the gene matches: 8. The germline gives CDR1 GTSNPN, CDR2 SVGIG (reference sequence). The CDR3 is made up of 14 amino acids. CDR3 loop: CAWTPGQGGTEAFF. DNA of the CDR3: TGTGCCTGGACCCCGGGACAGGGAGGAACTGAAGCTTTCTTT.

V is TRBV19 and J is TRBJ1-5; D may be TRBD1 (5 bases). Deletions cut 5 bases from V and 6 bases from J, with 14 bases between. The germline V gene encodes CDR1 LNHDA and CDR2 SQIVND (reference sequence). CDR3 length: 14 residues. For the CDR3, the DNA is TGTGCCAGTAGTCTATCAGGGTCGGCTCAGCCCCAGCATTTT. Translated, it gives CASSLSGSAQPQHF. Looking up the rest from reference TRBV19 and TRBJ1-5 gives the full variable domain: DGGITQSPKYLFRKEGQNVTLSCEQNLNHDAMYWYRQDPGQGLRLIYYSQIVNDFQKGDIAEGYSVSREKKESFPLTVTSAQKNPTAFYLCASSLSGSAQPQHFGDGTRLSIL.

As DNA, the CDR3 is TGCAGCGTTGACAGGGATTATGAGCAGTTCTTC. This codes for CSVDRDYEQFF. The V gene is TRBV29-1, the J gene TRBJ2-1, with D maybe TRBD1 (5 bases). Per the germline V gene, CDR1 is SQVTM and CDR2 is ANQGSEA. This CDR3 has 11 residues. The V and J ends lost 3 bases and 8 bases respectively, with 8 bases between them.

This clone appeared a few times. This rearrangement joins TRBV10-3 to TRBJ2-7; 7 bases match TRBD1. CDR1 is ENHRY and CDR2 is SYGVKD in the germline V gene. This CDR3 contains 15 residues. V was pared by 4 bases and J by 6 bases, with 12 bases of the junction left unmatched. CDR3 amino acids: CAISAPRQGSIEQYF. CDR3 in DNA: TGTGCCATCAGTGCCCCGAGACAGGGCTCGATCGAGCAGTACTTC.

The J gene is TRBJ2-6, the V gene TRBV19; D not certain. The CDR3 spans 16 residues. Germline CDR1 is LNHDA and CDR2 is SQIVND (reference sequence). V lost 0 bases, J lost 0 bases, and 6 bases lay in between. The CDR3 here is CASSIDGVSGANVLTF. Written as DNA, the CDR3 is TGTGCCAGTAGTATAGATGGAGTCTCTGGGGCCAACGTCCTGACTTTC.

This sequence joins TRBV2 and TRBJ1-5, with TRBD1 matching 12 bases. The V gene's germline CDR1 is SNHLY and CDR2 FYNNEI. The CDR3 has 14 residues. The junction had 3 bases not matched to a gene; V was cut back by 6 bases and J by 6 bases. DNA of the CDR3: TGTGCCAGCAGGGCGGGACAGGGGGCTCAGCCCCAGCATTTT. Its protein is CASRAGQGAQPQHF.

V usage is TRBV2 and J usage is TRBJ2-5; D is possibly TRBD2 (6 bases). Per the germline V gene, CDR1 is SNHLY and CDR2 is FYNNEI. The CDR3 is 14 amino acids. The germline V and J ends were trimmed by 8 bases and 2 bases, with 15 bases remaining between them. The CDR3 loop reads CASDSRAGQETQYF. The CDR3 DNA is TGTGCCAGCGATAGTCGGGCGGGACAAGAGACCCAGTACTTC.

The count of this clone is one. The V and J genes are TRBV5-1 and TRBJ2-5; D unclear. Germline V gene sequence: CDR1 SGHRS, CDR2 YFSETQ. The V and J ends lost 2 bases and 2 bases respectively, with 4 bases between them. The CDR3 has 12 residues. The CDR3 reads CASSFRQETQYF. In nucleotides, the CDR3 is TGCGCCAGCAGCTTTCGGCAAGAGACCCAGTACTTC.

DNA for the CDR3: TGTGCCAGCAGAAAACAGGGACTGAACACTGAAGCTTTCTTT. Protein product: CASRKQGLNTEAFF. The rearrangement uses TRBV28 and TRBJ1-1; D is possibly TRBD1 (6 bases). V was pared by 6 bases and J by 0 bases, with 11 bases between. Looked up from germline, CDR1 is MDHEN and CDR2 is SYDVKM. CDR3 length equals 14 residues.

The rearrangement links TRBV9 to TRBJ2-7; the D gene is possibly TRBD2 (6 bases). The CDR3 has 13 residues. Trimming left V 6 bases short and J 7 bases short, with 17 bases between. In germline, CDR1 is SGDLS, CDR2 YYNGEE. CDR3 residues: CASTQGWAGEQYF. CDR3 coding DNA: TGTGCCAGCACCCAAGGCTGGGCGGGAGAGCAGTACTTC.

CDR3 sequence: CAWSYRGNYGYTF. The CDR3 DNA reads as TGTGCCTGGAGCTACAGGGGGAACTATGGCTACACCTTC. V is TRBV30 and J is TRBJ1-2; 8 nucleotides agree with TRBD1. V lost 3 bases and J lost 2; bases outside the gene matches: 2. This CDR3 has 13 residues. Germline V lookup: CDR1 GTSNPN, CDR2 SVGIG (reference sequence).

The J gene is TRBJ2-5, the V gene TRBV30; 9 bases agree with TRBD2. V dropped 3 bases and J dropped 5; count of bases not matched to a gene: 13. CDR1 GTSNPN and CDR2 SVGIG come from the germline V gene (reference sequence). The CDR3 extends over 16 amino acids. The CDR3 protein is CAWRAQGLAPRETQYF. The CDR3 DNA follows: TGTGCCTGGAGGGCCCAGGGACTAGCCCCAAGGGAGACCCAGTACTTC.

The chain has TRBV2 and TRBJ2-7, with TRBD1 matching 10 bases. The trim removed 5 bases at V and 3 bases at J, leaving 7 bases unmatched. Per germline, CDR1 SNHLY and CDR2 FYNNEI. This CDR3 comprises 15 residues. The DNA for the CDR3 is TGTGCCAGCAGTCTATCCGGACAGGGGGGCTACGAGCAGTACTTC. It specifies CASSLSGQGGYEQYF.

The chain couples TRBV2 to TRBJ2-7, with unresolved D. The V end lost 8 bases, the J end lost 4 bases, and 6 bases lay between the germline ends. CDR1 SNHLY and CDR2 FYNNEI come from the germline V gene. The CDR3 length is 10 residues. The CDR3 is CASRTYEQYF. CDR3 bases: TGTGCCAGCCGAACATACGAGCAGTACTTC.

The V call is TRBV6-1, the J call TRBJ2-5, with 8 nucleotides matching TRBD2. Germline CDR1 MNHNS, CDR2 SASEGT. Losses at the gene ends were 6 bases for V and 13 bases for J; bases not matched to a gene: 10. CDR3 length equals 12 residues. The CDR3 DNA sequence: TGTGCCAGCAGATTCGGACTAGCCGTCACGTACTTC. This sequence encodes CASRFGLAVTYF.

The chain couples TRBV4-2 to TRBJ2-4; D possibly corresponds to TRBD2 (7 bases). Germline CDR1 LGHNA, CDR2 YNFKEQ. The CDR3 extends over 16 amino acids. Trimming took off 4 bases at V and 6 bases at J, with 19 bases between the two ends. As DNA, the CDR3 is TGTGCCAGCAGCCCGGGGGGAGGGGGGGCTATAAACATTCAGTACTTC. Residues: CASSPGGGGAINIQYF.

This clone has a single count. The chain combines TRBV4-1 with TRBJ1-2, with D possibly TRBD1 on 6 matching bases. CDR1 and CDR2 (germline): MGHRA, YSYEKL. V was pared by 2 bases and J by 7 bases, with 29 bases between. The CDR3 length is 19 residues. CDR3 nucleotides: TGCGCCAGCAGCCAACAATCTGGTGGGGCCTCGACAGGCCCGGGTGGCTACACCTTC. This codes for CASSQQSGGASTGPGGYTF.